The 32 T cell receptor beta chains reported below all come from one sample, sequenced in a study of shared clonotypes between healthy human individuals (dated by TCRdb to 2019 to 2021). The method behind the library was the immunoSEQ multiplex PCR assay. Not all clones reach the TCRdb copy of this immuneACCESS table, which keeps in-frame sequences only. Checked studies attribute under half of the gap to unresolved V genes and leave the rest unexplained. Present in this sample are 85,000 to 100,000 clones, under 80% of which were seen just once. The ten biggest clones cover roughly 40% of the sample. Specimen: memory CD8+ T cells sorted from blood. The cell subset or site label here, explained by the study, means: CD45RO+ cells pooled with CCR7-negative TemRA cells. These receptors were collected from a man between 25 and 39 years old in good health.

The genes are TRBV2 and TRBJ2-5; 7 bases align to TRBD1. The CDR3 sequence is 15 residues long. CDR1 SNHLY and CDR2 FYNNEI come from the germline V gene. V was clipped by 5 bases and J by 2 bases; unmatched bases: 8. The CDR3 protein is CASSFNRGAQETQYF. CDR3 coding DNA: TGTGCCAGCAGTTTCAACAGGGGCGCACAAGAGACCCAGTACTTC.

This rearrangement joins TRBV19 to TRBJ2-7, with 7 bases matching TRBD2. This CDR3 contains 14 residues. Germline loops: CDR1 LNHDA, CDR2 SQIVND (reference sequence). Losses at the gene ends were 7 bases for V and 1 base for J; bases not matched to a gene: 7. DNA for the CDR3: TGTGCCAGTAAGGTAGCGGGTCAATCCTACGAGCAGTACTTC. Its protein product is CASKVAGQSYEQYF.

The chain couples TRBV9 to TRBJ2-7; 7 bases align to TRBD2. J was trimmed by 3 bases and V by 3 bases; bases with no gene match: 6. This CDR3 region has 14 residues. Germline V gene sequence: CDR1 SGDLS, CDR2 YYNGEE. CDR3 amino acids: CASSESGGIYEQYF. In DNA, the CDR3 is TGTGCCAGCAGCGAGTCGGGGGGAATCTACGAGCAGTACTTC. Complete variable domain (other parts from reference TRBV9 and TRBJ2-7): DSGVTQTPKHLITATGQRVTLRCSPRSGDLSVYWYQQSLDQGLQFLIQYYNGEERAKGNILERFSAQQFPDLHSELNLSSLELGDSALYFCASSESGGIYEQYFGPGTRLTVT.

The CDR3 protein is CAISESWRTYEQYF. The CDR3 bases are TGTGCCATCAGTGAGTCGTGGCGGACCTACGAGCAGTACTTC. The rearrangement links TRBV10-3 to TRBJ2-7; D ambiguous. The CDR3 spans 14 residues. Germline V gene data show CDR1 as ENHRY and CDR2 as SYGVKD. V was shortened by 0 bases and J by 2 bases, with 8 bases between the two germline ends.

This clone was observed many times. The rearrangement links TRBV7-3 to TRBJ2-1; the D is unclear. Germline CDR1 is SGHTA and CDR2 is FQGTGA. The CDR3 has 13 amino acids. V lost 5 bases to trimming and J lost 14 bases, with 19 bases between them. DNA of the CDR3: TGTGCCAGCAGCAGCGATCATGCTGAGAATGAGTTCTTC. This codes for CASSSDHAENEFF.

The chain has TRBV18 and TRBJ2-3, with D possibly TRBD2 on 6 matching bases. The CDR3 consists of 13 residues. V lost 5 bases and J 8 bases, leaving 14 bases between the germline ends. CDR1 is KGHSH, CDR2 LQKENI, per germline. CDR3 nucleotides: TGTGCCAGCTCAGCGGACTATTCTGGTACGCAGTATTTT. The encoded protein is CASSADYSGTQYF.

V is TRBV4-3 and J is TRBJ1-1, with D possibly being TRBD1 (6 bases). V was shortened by 4 bases and J by 4 bases, with 13 bases between the two germline ends. Germline CDR1 LGHNA, CDR2 YSLEER. The CDR3 contains 14 residues. CDR3 region: CASSPPGDGTEAFF. The CDR3 bases are TGCGCCAGCAGCCCCCCAGGGGATGGCACTGAAGCTTTCTTT.

V gene TRBV4-3 combines with J gene TRBJ2-1; D possibly corresponds to TRBD1 (5 bases). The V gene lost 1 base and the J gene lost 7 bases, with 11 bases spanning the gap. The CDR3 consists of 14 residues. Germline V CDR1 and CDR2: LGHNA, YSLEER. CDR3 amino acids: CASSQGQGGNEQFF. The CDR3 nucleotides are TGCGCCAGCAGCCAAGGTCAGGGTGGGAATGAGCAGTTCTTC.

The chain uses TRBV10-3 and TRBJ2-7; the match to TRBD2 covers 9 bases. The length of the CDR3 is 16 residues. Germline V lookup: CDR1 ENHRY, CDR2 SYGVKD. Trimming removed 7 bases from V and 2 bases from J; junction bases left unmatched: 12. Here the CDR3 reads CAITSGNTKNPYEQYF. The CDR3 bases are TGTGCCATCACTAGCGGGAACACAAAGAACCCCTACGAGCAGTACTTC.

The CDR3 spells CASTTGAPGYTF. The CDR3, as DNA: TGTGCCAGCACCACGGGGGCTCCTGGCTACACCTTC. The chain joins TRBV6-5 to TRBJ1-2; tentatively, D is TRBD1 (6 bases). V shed 7 bases and J shed 7 bases, with 13 bases lying between them. CDR3 length equals 12 residues. Germline CDR1 is MNHEY and CDR2 is SVGAGI.

The table lists this clone with many counts. The chain joins TRBV29-1 to TRBJ2-1; TRBD2 matches at 13 bases. V trimming: 5 bases; J trimming: 7 bases; junction bases outside the gene matches: 8. CDR1 and CDR2 from the germline V gene are SQVTM and ANQGSEA. The CDR3 is 15 amino acids. The chain's CDR3 is CSVNFGTSGINEQFF. For the CDR3, the DNA is TGCAGCGTTAACTTTGGGACTAGCGGGATAAATGAGCAGTTCTTC.

CDR3 in amino acids: CASSVEDVGNEQFF. DNA for the CDR3: TGTGCCAGCAGCGTAGAGGACGTAGGCAATGAGCAGTTCTTC. The chain has TRBV9 and TRBJ2-1; D gene uncertain. This CDR3 is built from 14 residues. Trimming stripped 0 bases from V and 6 bases from J, with 10 bases between. CDR1 SGDLS and CDR2 YYNGEE come from the germline V gene.

This clone was found a few times. The J gene is TRBJ2-7, the V gene TRBV20-1; D is undetermined. The V end lost 7 bases, the J end lost 2 bases, and 9 bases lay between the germline ends. CDR1 is DFQATT and CDR2 is SNEGSKA in the germline V gene (reference sequence). CDR3 length: 11 residues. The DNA of the CDR3 is TGCAGTGTTGTTCGGACCTACGAGCAGTACTTC. As protein: CSVVRTYEQYF.

CDR3 in amino acids: CASRPPSRQKGPFF. The CDR3 DNA is TGTGCCAGCAGGCCCCCGAGTCGACAAAAGGGTCCGTTCTTC. The chain recombines TRBV5-5 with TRBJ2-1; no reliable D call. From germline, CDR1 is SGHKS and CDR2 YYEKEE (reference sequence). This CDR3 spans 14 amino acids. The V gene lost 5 bases and the J gene lost 15 bases, with 24 bases spanning the gap.

CDR3 coding DNA: TGTGCCAGCAGTTTGACTAGGACAGAGTCCCCCTACGAGCAGTACTTC. As protein: CASSLTRTESPYEQYF. V usage is TRBV28 and J usage is TRBJ2-7; the D gene could be TRBD1 or TRBD2 (6 bases each). CDR3 length: 16 residues. V lost 3 bases and J lost 2, with 17 bases in between. Germline values: CDR1 MDHEN, CDR2 SYDVKM.

This clone was recorded only once. V and J are TRBV5-6 and TRBJ2-1; TRBD2 aligns across 13 bases. V was clipped by 4 bases and J by 5 bases; unmatched bases: 6. Per the germline V gene, CDR1 is SGHDT and CDR2 is YYEEEE. This CDR3 has 16 residues. CDR3: CASSRTSGRRNNEQFF. The CDR3 region has the DNA TGTGCCAGCAGCAGGACTAGCGGGAGAAGGAACAATGAGCAGTTCTTC.

This clone was detected many times. The chain recombines TRBV28 with TRBJ2-2, with D uncertain. CDR1 and CDR2 (germline): MDHEN, SYDVKM. The V and J ends lost 2 bases and 4 bases respectively, with 11 bases between them. The CDR3 is 15 amino acids. The CDR3 DNA reads as TGTGCCAGCAGTTTAGCTAGATTCACCACCGGGGAGCTGTTTTTT. Translating gives CASSLARFTTGELFF.

The rearrangement joins TRBV7-3 to TRBJ2-1, with TRBD2 identical over 9 bases. V dropped 1 base and J dropped 0; count of bases not matched to a gene: 4. The CDR3 is made up of 17 amino acids. Germline V gene data show CDR1 as SGHTA and CDR2 as FQGTGA. CDR3 DNA sequence: TGTGCCAGCAGCTTAAGAGGTAGCGGGAGCTCCTACAATGAGCAGTTCTTC. Encoded protein: CASSLRGSGSSYNEQFF. Looking up the rest from reference TRBV7-3 and TRBJ2-1 gives the full variable domain: GAGVSQTPSNKVTEKGKYVELRCDPISGHTALYWYRQSLGQGPEFLIYFQGTGAADDSGLPNDRFFAVRPEGSVSTLKIQRTERGDSAVYLCASSLRGSGSSYNEQFFGPGTRLTVL.

V usage is TRBV25-1 and J usage is TRBJ2-3, with D uncertain. There are 14 residues in the CDR3. Trimming took 1 base from V and 6 from J, leaving 11 bases between them. Germline V gives CDR1 MGHDK, CDR2 SYGVNS. The CDR3, as DNA: TGTGCCAGCAGTGAATTTGGAAGTTTGGATACGCAGTATTTT. Translation: CASSEFGSLDTQYF.

There are many counts of this clone. The rearrangement uses TRBV2 and TRBJ2-7; D gene ambiguous. CDR1 and CDR2 from the germline V gene are SNHLY and FYNNEI. The CDR3 consists of 11 residues. The V end lost 2 bases, the J end lost 7 bases, and 6 bases lay between the germline ends. CDR3 loop: CASSESGEQYF. The CDR3 coding sequence is TGTGCCAGCAGTGAATCGGGTGAGCAGTACTTC. Filled out from reference TRBV2 and TRBJ2-7, the complete variable domain reads EPEVTQTPSHQVTQMGQEVILRCVPISNHLYFYWYRQILGQKVEFLVSFYNNEISEKSEIFDDQFSVERPDGSNFTLKIRSTKLEDSAMYFCASSESGEQYFGPGTRLTVT.

The chain couples TRBV14 to TRBJ1-1; D ambiguous. Trimming took off 6 bases at V and 1 base at J, with 15 bases between the two ends. Germline CDR1 is SGHDN and CDR2 is FVKESK. The CDR3 runs 15 residues. In DNA, the CDR3 is TGTGCCAGCAGTCGAGATGTAGGATGGAACACTGAAGCTTTCTTT. Residues: CASSRDVGWNTEAFF.

As regards this clone: Given a much more abundant clone one base away, this may be a read error. In the same sample, other DNA sequences code for this CDR3. V usage is TRBV5-1 and J usage is TRBJ1-4, with 10 bases matching TRBD1. Germline loops: CDR1 SGHRS, CDR2 YFSETQ. V lost 8 bases, J lost 6 bases, and 7 bases stayed unmatched. The CDR3 runs to 14 residues. Here the CDR3 DNA reads TGCGCCAGTAGCGTTGGGACAGGGGATGAAAAACTGTTTTTT. Its translation is CASSVGTGDEKLFF.

This clone was seen many times. The rearrangement links TRBV2 to TRBJ1-1; D is unclear. The V gene's germline CDR1 is SNHLY and CDR2 FYNNEI. This CDR3 contains 18 residues. V was clipped by 4 bases and J by 4 bases, with 25 bases between them. The chain's CDR3 is CASSGVQDFSDDGTEAFF. The CDR3 bases are TGTGCCAGCAGTGGGGTTCAGGACTTTTCTGATGACGGCACTGAAGCTTTCTTT.

This clone was found once. This chain joins TRBV7-2 and TRBJ1-4; unclear D gene. Germline lookup yields CDR1 SGHTA and CDR2 FQGNSA. V was shortened by 2 bases and J by 8 bases, with 9 bases between the two germline ends. This CDR3 is 13 amino acids long. The CDR3 spells CASSLLPEEKLFF. Written as DNA, the CDR3 is TGTGCCAGCAGCTTATTGCCCGAGGAAAAACTGTTTTTT.

The V call is TRBV9, the J call TRBJ1-2; the D gene is possibly TRBD1 (5 bases). V was shortened by 0 bases and J by 4 bases, with 13 bases between the two germline ends. This CDR3 comprises 15 residues. Per the germline V gene, CDR1 is SGDLS and CDR2 is YYNGEE. CDR3 nucleotide sequence: TGTGCCAGCAGCGTAGGGCAGGGTTGGGCCTATGGCTACACCTTC. It yields the protein CASSVGQGWAYGYTF.

The V call is TRBV11-2, the J call TRBJ2-1; no firm D call. Germline CDR1 SGHAT, CDR2 FQNNGV. The ends were cut back, 2 bases at V and 8 bases at J, with 10 bases in the middle. The CDR3 sequence is 13 residues long. CDR3 DNA sequence: TGTGCCAGCAGCTTAATATACGGGTATGAGCAGTTCTTC. This codes for CASSLIYGYEQFF.

The rearrangement links TRBV19 to TRBJ2-7, with TRBD2 identical over 14 bases. This CDR3 contains 21 residues. V gave up 6 bases and J gave up 1 base; unmatched junction bases: 20. Germline V gene lookup returns CDR1 LNHDA and CDR2 SQIVND (reference sequence). CDR3 sequence reads: CASSRSLGTSGRVKRSYEQYF. Written as DNA, the CDR3 is TGTGCCAGTAGCCGATCACTTGGGACTAGCGGGAGAGTAAAACGATCCTACGAGCAGTACTTC.

The chain has TRBV28 and TRBJ2-3; tentatively, D is TRBD1 (6 bases). Germline V gene data show CDR1 as MDHEN and CDR2 as SYDVKM. This CDR3 comprises 15 residues. Trimming removed 7 bases at V and 2 bases at J, with 16 bases between. The CDR3 loop is CASKDSAGDTDTQYF. In DNA, the CDR3 is TGTGCCAGCAAGGACAGCGCAGGGGACACAGATACGCAGTATTTT.

This rearrangement joins TRBV15 to TRBJ2-5, with 7 positions matching TRBD1. The junction had 4 bases not matched to a gene; V was cut back by 1 base and J by 2 bases. The germline V gene encodes CDR1 LNHNV and CDR2 YYDKDF (reference sequence). The CDR3 is made up of 15 amino acids. The CDR3 is CATSRVLQGQETQYF. The CDR3, as DNA: TGTGCCACCAGCAGAGTTTTACAGGGGCAAGAGACCCAGTACTTC.

V gene TRBV27 combines with J gene TRBJ2-7, with D maybe TRBD2 (7 bases). V lost 3 bases to trimming and J lost 2 bases, with 11 bases between them. Germline V gene lookup returns CDR1 MNHEY and CDR2 SMNVEV (reference sequence). The CDR3 is 14 residues long. In DNA form, the CDR3 reads TGTGCCAGCAGTTTTGGGGGGGGGCCCTACGAGCAGTACTTC. Its protein product is CASSFGGGPYEQYF.

This sequence joins TRBV28 and TRBJ2-1; TRBD2 might be the D (5 bases). CDR3 length: 14 residues. Germline V gene sequence: CDR1 MDHEN, CDR2 SYDVKM. The CDR3 DNA reads TGTGCGGGAAGGAGCGCGCTGAGAGGGAATGAGCAGTTCTTC. Its translation is CAGRSALRGNEQFF.

The chain uses TRBV6-4 and TRBJ1-5, with no clear D. Trimming removed 2 bases from V and 3 bases from J, with 5 bases in between. This CDR3 has 13 amino acids. Germline V gene lookup returns CDR1 MRHNA and CDR2 SNTAGT. CDR3 in DNA: TGTGCCAGCAGTGACAGCCCCAATCAGCCCCAGCATTTT. It codes for CASSDSPNQPQHF.